This TCR beta chain was recorded in a study of identical twins (dated by TCRdb to 2015 to 2016). General notes on the study: To test whether fetal clonotypes persist, the study used deep sequencing on TCR alpha and beta repertoires from monozygotic twins, unrelated adults of various ages, and cord blood. To rule out contamination, replicate twin experiments were performed at different times with different library preparation protocols. Points the paper makes about the study in general: Zero-insertion analyses could be partly confounded by invariant T cells such as MAIT and iNKT, though diverse VJ usage argued against such confounding for most clonotypes. The excess sharing between twins in beta out-of-frame sequences was weaker because fewer shared sequences reduced the signal-to-noise ratio. Compared with coincidental sharing between unrelated individuals, an excess of low generation-probability sequences was observed among out-of-frame TCR alpha sequences shared between twins. Fewer insertions were carried by abundant cord blood beta clonotypes, a similar but weaker trend appeared in young adult naive repertoires, and no such trend appeared in memory repertoires. Because the same donors could not be followed over many years, conclusions were based on cross-sectional statistical analysis. In monozygotic twins, out-of-frame TCR alpha sharing was systematically underestimated by recombination models, although the models agreed with sharing between unrelated individuals.

As regards this clonotype: Its target antigen remains unknown. Base qualities are not at hand, and no much larger clone is one base apart.

Library construction relied on 5' RACE. Sequencing took place on an Illumina HiSeq 2000. Template switching introduced a universal primer binding site; the final cDNA contained a unique molecular identifier, enabling accurate counting of TCR cDNA molecules. Specific primers in the conserved constant-segment region were used to synthesize first-strand cDNA for TCR alpha and beta chains. Each cDNA library was double barcoded, with a SMART-Mk sample barcode plus Illumina barcodes, to control for contamination. Two successive PCR steps introduced TruSeq adapter sequences along with Illumina sample barcodes. The Illumina HiSeq platform was used with custom primers to sequence TCR alpha and beta cDNA libraries. The study's processing was this. MiGEC was used to process raw reads and extract unique molecular identifiers, and MiXCR was used to find CDR3 positions. For each individual, recombination models were inferred using an EM algorithm with the repgenHMM and IGoR tools. Shared clonotypes were analyzed with the tcR package in R, and sharing was normalized by the product of cloneset sizes. To study raw recombination without the effects of thymic and clonal selection, out-of-frame nonproductive sequences were analyzed. TCRdb handled the public reads itself, with Q25 trimming in fastp and clone calling in MiXCR, and kept productive beta chains. Rows merge per CDR3 protein into single entries with the most common DNA and genes. The V and J calls here are based on TCRdb, not the publication. In this sample the table shows 1.5 million to 2 million distinct CDR3 sequences, roughly a third of which occur a single time. Over 0.25% of the sample is held by the ten biggest clonotypes.

Every donor was a healthy Caucasian. The CDR3, from cysteine to phenylalanine, totals 19 residues. CDR3 DNA is the only sequence kept; it has 57 bases, read in frame from the first base. Reading the germline V gene gives CDR1 SGDLS and CDR2 YYNGEE. The clonotype comes from a newborn girl in good health. The chain is made from TRBV9 and TRBJ2-1; the D region possibly corresponds to TRBD1 (7 bases align). The J call may be mistaken, given a closer DNA end match to TRBJ2-7. Specimen: cord blood. The nucleotide sequence is given as TGTGCCAGCAGCGTAGCTATCATGGTGGGGCAGGGGGAGGACAATGAGCAGTACTTC. This encodes CASSVAIMVGQGEDNEQYF.